This entry features one T cell receptor beta chain sequence. This clonotype showed up just a few times. This receptor's antigen is unknown. The record has no base qualities; no much larger clone is one base away. Stable Graves' hyperthyroidism was defined as no progression to ophthalmopathy during 18 months of follow-up. The hyperthyroidism patients were between 18 and 65 years old and newly diagnosed, with a disease duration of less than 2 months. Exclusion was applied to patients with uncontrolled infections, other autoimmune diseases, pregnancy or lactation. Diagnoses relied on clinical symptoms, serum thyroxine and TRAb, thyroid ultrasound and orbital computed tomography. Ficoll-Paque density gradient centrifugation was used to isolate PBMCs from 8 to 10 ml of fresh peripheral blood. Trizol reagent was used to extract total RNA, and RNA quality was then checked on an Agilent 2100 Bioanalyzer. At the junction V is shortened by 4 bases and J by 0 bases, with 12 bases in between. The CDR3 spans 16 residues, from the cysteine through the phenylalanine. The DNA shown is the 48-base CDR3, in frame from base 1. CDR1 SGHDN and CDR2 FVKESK are derived from the germline V gene.

The TCR beta CDR3 regions were amplified from the RNA transcripts. A first-round RT-PCR of the TCR CDR3 used the HTBI primer set with the Qiagen OneStep RT-PCR kit. The libraries were constructed in a second round of multiplex PCR and then size-selected and purified. The libraries were sequenced on an Illumina HiSeq2000 using paired-end 100 bp reads. The authors' analysis ran thus. SOAPnuke was used to process the raw data, with reads discarded if the reads contained adapters or uncalled bases, had a mean Phred below 15, or lacked an exact constant-primer or identifier match. COPE v1.2.5 was used to merge high-quality paired reads, and clonotypes were defined as unique nucleotide sequences. MiTCR v1.1 was used to align clonotypes to the IMGT TRBV, TRBD and TRBJ reference segments. Analysis was restricted to V-J combinations with a frequency above 0.0001, which covered 98% to 99.2% of repertoires. The TCS score was defined as the ratio of F50 (clonal expansion) to E x V (chaos), calculated using BLOSUM62-based TCRdist between CDR3 peptides within each V-J. Welch's t-statistics and random forest reduced around 510 V-J features to 10 to 15, which were used in a naive Bayes classifier (R e1071). TCRdb handled the public reads itself, with Q25 trimming in fastp and clone calling in MiXCR, and kept productive beta chains. Each record represents a unique CDR3 protein, reported with the most common genes and DNA among its rows. The V and J calls here are based on TCRdb, not the publication. Within this sample are 200,000 to 250,000 distinct CDR3 sequences, with under 20% of them counted one time only. Of the sample, 50% falls within the top ten clones.

The data stem from a study of T cells in Graves' hyperthyroidism and ophthalmopathy (dated by TCRdb to 2018 to 2020). Broadly, across the study: Peripheral blood samples were taken at initial diagnosis, before any treatment was given. TCR V-J signatures able to tell the groups apart were searched for in a discovery cohort of more than 90 patients, of whom more than 40 had Graves' ophthalmopathy and about 55 had stable Graves' hyperthyroidism. An independent validation cohort of around 20 hyperthyroidism patients and approximately 17 patients who later progressed to ophthalmopathy tested prospective prediction of ophthalmopathy. The 95 to 100 discovery patients were randomly divided into training and test sets at a 7:3 ratio. Thyroid tissue and blood T-cell repertoires from six Graves' hyperthyroidism patients were also compared in the study. After blood sampling, hyperthyroidism patients were treated with methimazole at a starting dose of 30 mg daily, and ophthalmopathy patients were treated with high-dose intravenous methylprednisolone. The paper reports TCR Vbeta CDR3 sequencing of some 140 peripheral blood samples: 43 ophthalmopathy, under 80 hyperthyroidism and 17 progressor patients. What the research found in general, with its limitations: Sample size was not statistically predetermined, and blinding of investigators to group allocation was not performed. In validation, the model predicted progression to ophthalmopathy a median of roughly six months before onset, with about 70% sensitivity and roughly 72% specificity. A 13 V-J signature model separated ophthalmopathy from stable hyperthyroidism, with approximately 87% sensitivity and 81% to 82% specificity in cross-validation and 80%/75% in testing. Most expanded thyroid clonotypes (frequency above 0.001) were also detected in blood, suggesting blood repertoires may reflect thyroid immune responses.

The sample was blood. The clonotype originates from a man aged 50 or older with Graves' hyperthyroidism. In this chain, TRBV14 is recombined with TRBJ2-2; a tentative D match to TRBD2 spans 8 bases. The CDR3 is CASSPGGTANTGELFF. The DNA sequence is as follows: TGTGCCAGCAGCCCGGGAGGGACAGCGAACACCGGGGAGCTGTTTTTT.